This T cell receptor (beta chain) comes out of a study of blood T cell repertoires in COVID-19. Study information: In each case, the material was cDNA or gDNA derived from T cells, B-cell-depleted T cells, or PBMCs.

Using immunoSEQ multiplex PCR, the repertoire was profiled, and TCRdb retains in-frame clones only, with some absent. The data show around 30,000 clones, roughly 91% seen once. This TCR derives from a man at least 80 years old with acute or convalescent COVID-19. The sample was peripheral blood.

The CDR3 region has the DNA TGTGCCATCAGTGAGGGGGGACAGGGGGTTTCAGAGACCCAGTACTTC. Amino acids: CAISEGGQGVSETQYF. The rearrangement uses TRBV10-3 and TRBJ2-5, with 11 positions matching TRBD1. The junction had 6 bases not matched to a gene; V was cut back by 2 bases and J by 4 bases. This CDR3 spans 16 amino acids. Germline assignment: CDR1 ENHRY and CDR2 SYGVKD.